The clone carrying this T cell receptor (beta chain) has a handful of counts. Its antigen is unidentified. CDR3 size: 13 residues. Trimming pared 1 base from V and 3 bases from J, leaving 6 bases between. In germline, CDR1 is LNHNV, CDR2 YYDKDF (reference sequence). This entry comes from a study of T cell repertoires in cytomegalovirus infection. Background on the study: Matching HLA type and CMV infection were both indicated by public TCR beta signatures.

TCRdb reprocessed the reads via MiXCR and lists one record per CDR3 protein. The repertoire has around 900,000 distinct CDR3 sequences, 31% of them found once; the top ten carry around an eighth. V and J are TRBV15 and TRBJ2-5; TRBD1 or TRBD2 may be the D gene (5 bases each). Sequenced here: cultured CD8+ T cells from PBMCs, sampled from culture after CMV antigen stimulation. This TCR was sampled from a human donor in good health (CMV status not recorded). Some clones in this sample may be carry-over from other donors' samples. DNA for the CDR3: TGTGCCACCAGCAGAGGAGGGGAAGAGACCCAGTACTTC. It translates to CATSRGGEETQYF.